This T cell receptor beta chain was identified in a study of blood T cell repertoires in COVID-19. Study information: Researchers got acute and convalescent COVID-19 samples from the United States, Italy and Spain. The cDNA or gDNA used as material had been derived from T cells, B-cell-depleted T cells, or PBMCs.

This clone came up once. Original analysis: Reference gene primer amplification gave nucleated cell count estimates. Sequencing used immunoSEQ multiplex PCR; TCRdb keeps in-frame clones, though not all of them. Clonal size and the V and J genes are those of that table, whereas D and trimming came from the DNA. The sample consists of roughly 670,000 clones, more than 80% of them appearing once. The CDR3 sequence is 14 residues long. The ends were cut back, 5 bases at V and 12 bases at J, with 17 bases in the middle. Germline-derived CDR1 and CDR2 are LNHDA and SQIVND (reference sequence). This chain links TRBV19 with TRBJ1-6; D gene unclear. Specimen: peripheral blood. This clonotype was sampled from a woman between 18 and 30 years old with acute or convalescent COVID-19. In DNA, the CDR3 is TGTGCCAGTAGTTACTCTGGGCAGGCGCAACCCCTCCACTTT. Translating it yields CASSYSGQAQPLHF.